The following is a T cell receptor beta chain sequence with its context. This record comes from a study of OX40 agonist ivuxolimab in advanced cancers. The CDR3 consists of 15 residues. Germline-derived CDR1 and CDR2 are MDHEN and SYDVKM. The germline V and J ends were trimmed by 6 bases and 2 bases, with 17 bases remaining between them. Produced via immunoSEQ multiplex PCR; TCRdb's table is partial and in-frame only. This repertoire shows about 36,000 clones, 70% to 90% found once; its top ten account for over 10%. The sample in question was CD4+ or CD8+ T cells sorted from blood, obtained in a trial of the OX40 agonist ivuxolimab. The sequence was obtained from an adult with an advanced solid tumor such as melanoma, head and neck, liver or kidney cancer. This chain uses TRBV28 with TRBJ2-7, with D hard to call. This chain's CDR3 is CASRGLVRGPYEQYF. Here the CDR3 DNA reads TGTGCCAGCAGGGGGTTGGTGAGAGGCCCCTACGAGCAGTACTTC.